The count of the clone carrying this T cell receptor (beta chain) is one. This sample is drawn from a study of cytomegalovirus exposure and HLA in healthy donors. The V and J ends lost 3 bases and 5 bases respectively, with 4 bases between them. Germline CDR1 reads MGHRA; CDR2 reads YSYEKL. There are 11 residues in the CDR3. The PCR was carried out with 60 Vbeta primers and 13 Jbeta primers. The table came from immunoSEQ multiplex PCR; TCRdb's copy has only in-frame clones and leaves some out. This sample has roughly 130,000 clones, with 75% to 85% found just once. Sequencing used PBMCs. This receptor was obtained from a man younger than 45 in good health and CMV-seronegative. The chain couples TRBV4-1 to TRBJ1-1; D is unresolved. CDR3 in amino acids: CASSHMTEAFF. DNA for the CDR3: TGCGCCAGCAGCCATATGACTGAAGCTTTCTTT.